A single sample gave rise to the 27 T cell receptor beta chains below, sequenced in a study of cytomegalovirus exposure and HLA in healthy donors. The PCR used 60 Vbeta and 13 Jbeta primers. Only in-frame clones appear in the TCRdb table, and some are missing; sequencing was by immunoSEQ multiplex PCR. The sample has about 150,000 clones, over 60% seen once. The sample consisted of PBMCs. Receptors were obtained from a woman aged 40-49 years in good health and CMV-seronegative.

Turning to this clone: The junction and the germline gene differ at one end; a read error may be behind it. The chain joins TRBV7-7 to TRBJ2-1; tentative D call: TRBD2 (6 bases). CDR1 is SSHAT and CDR2 is FNYEAQ in the germline V gene (reference sequence). The CDR3 has 13 amino acids. The CDR3 here is CASSSVSGGEQFF. The CDR3 region has the DNA TGTGCTAGCAGCTCCGTTAGCGGCGGTGAGCAGTTCTTC.

This chain uses TRBV5-1 with TRBJ1-1; 8 nucleotides line up with TRBD1. The length of the CDR3 is 16 residues. The germline V gene encodes CDR1 SGHRS and CDR2 YFSETQ. V lost 4 bases, J lost 5 bases, and 13 bases stayed unmatched. CDR3 in amino acids: CASSRTGSEGRTEAFF. The CDR3 DNA reads as TGCGCCAGCAGCAGGACAGGGTCGGAAGGTCGAACTGAAGCTTTCTTT.

This clone was counted only a few times. The chain joins TRBV20-1 to TRBJ1-2; a possible D gene is TRBD1 (6 bases). With 5 bases removed from V and 8 bases from J, the gap between germline ends came to 12 bases. The CDR3 totals 11 residues. CDR1 DFQATT and CDR2 SNEGSKA come from the germline V gene (reference sequence). This CDR3 is CSAQTGGGYTF. The CDR3 nucleotides read TGCAGTGCTCAGACAGGCGGGGGCTACACCTTC.

The chain combines TRBV6-4 with TRBJ2-1, with 9 bases that match TRBD1. CDR3 length: 15 amino acids. CDR1 is MRHNA and CDR2 is SNTAGT in the germline V gene. V shed 6 bases and J 8 bases; nucleotides not matched to a gene: 11. The CDR3 here is CASSPGQGSLDEQFF. The CDR3 DNA reads TGTGCCAGCAGCCCGGGACAGGGCAGTCTCGATGAGCAGTTCTTC.

V is TRBV6-5 and J is TRBJ1-1, with D possibly TRBD1 on 6 matching bases. The CDR3 extends over 15 amino acids. V lost 5 bases, J lost 1 base, and 14 bases lay in between. From germline, CDR1 is MNHEY and CDR2 SVGAGI. Written as DNA, the CDR3 is TGTGCCAGCAGTACTGGACAGACTAAGAACACTGAAGCTTTCTTT. Translating it yields CASSTGQTKNTEAFF.

This chain links TRBV28 with TRBJ1-2; tentative D call: TRBD1 (6 bases). Per the germline V gene, CDR1 is MDHEN and CDR2 is SYDVKM. V lost 5 bases to trimming and J lost 5 bases, with 15 bases between them. There are 14 residues in the CDR3. CDR3 sequence: CASSTQGLGYGYTF. The CDR3 nucleotides read TGTGCCAGCAGTACACAGGGCTTAGGGTATGGCTACACCTTC.

The chain employs TRBV2 and TRBJ2-1; 9 positions agree with TRBD1. V lost 7 bases and J lost 7; bases outside the gene matches: 8. Germline CDR1 reads SNHLY; CDR2 reads FYNNEI. This CDR3 region has 14 residues. The CDR3 loop reads CASMRDRALNEQFF. The DNA for the CDR3 is TGTGCCAGCATGCGGGACAGGGCACTTAATGAGCAGTTCTTC.

The chain carries TRBV19 and TRBJ2-2, with unresolved D. V gave up 9 bases and J gave up 1 base, with 9 bases separating them. There are 13 residues in the CDR3. Germline values: CDR1 LNHDA, CDR2 SQIVND (reference sequence). The CDR3 DNA sequence: TGTGCCAGCCTGACTGAGAACACCGGGGAGCTGTTTTTT. Translation gives CASLTENTGELFF.

The rearrangement joins TRBV4-2 to TRBJ2-1; 10 bases are shared with TRBD2. The CDR3 runs to 15 residues. Unmatched junction bases numbered 4, after V lost 0 bases and J lost 8 bases. From germline, CDR1 is LGHNA and CDR2 YNFKEQ. The CDR3 spells CASSQEPAGGHEQFF. CDR3 nucleotide sequence: TGTGCCAGCAGCCAAGAACCAGCGGGAGGGCATGAGCAGTTCTTC.

The genes are TRBV5-1 and TRBJ1-1; 8 bases line up with TRBD1. Germline CDR1 and CDR2: SGHRS and YFSETQ. The CDR3 spans 13 residues. The trim removed 2 bases at V and 7 bases at J, leaving 4 bases unmatched. CDR3 residues: CASSLLDRGEAFF. In DNA, the CDR3 is TGCGCCAGCAGCTTACTAGACAGGGGTGAAGCTTTCTTT.

This clone was detected a few times. This chain connects TRBV10-2 to TRBJ1-1, with D possibly TRBD1 on 5 matching bases. CDR3 size: 15 residues. V was cut by 8 bases and J by 0 bases, with 16 bases left in between. The germline gives CDR1 WSHSY, CDR2 SAAADI. The CDR3 sequence: CASQNGGWMNTEAFF. CDR3 nucleotides: TGCGCCAGCCAAAATGGGGGGTGGATGAACACTGAAGCTTTCTTT.

This sequence joins TRBV29-1 and TRBJ2-5; 12 bases match TRBD2. CDR3 length equals 13 residues. Germline loops: CDR1 SQVTM, CDR2 ANQGSEA. V lost 4 bases to trimming and J lost 5 bases; unmatched junction nucleotides: 2. The CDR3 DNA sequence: TGCAGCGTTGCCGGGACTAGCGGGGAGACCCAGTACTTC. Translated: CSVAGTSGETQYF.

The rearrangement uses TRBV6-6 and TRBJ1-5; TRBD1 is a possible D gene (5 bases). Trimming removed 2 bases from V and 15 bases from J, with 11 bases in between. CDR3 length: 11 amino acids. Germline CDR1 reads MNHNY; CDR2 reads SVGAGI (reference sequence). CDR3 in amino acids: CASSYGEGPHF. The CDR3 nucleotides read TGTGCCAGCAGTTACGGGGAGGGGCCGCATTTT.

The chain employs TRBV12-5 and TRBJ2-6, with TRBD1 identical over 8 bases. CDR1 and CDR2 from the germline V gene are LGHNT and FRNRAP. V lost 2 bases to trimming and J lost 3 bases; unmatched junction nucleotides: 18. This CDR3 has 21 amino acids. CDR3 sequence reads: CASGLILRDRSFLDGANVLTF. For the CDR3, the DNA is TGTGCTAGTGGTTTGATACTACGGGACAGGTCTTTTCTCGATGGGGCCAACGTCCTGACTTTC.

The rearrangement joins TRBV10-3 to TRBJ2-2; 10 bases match TRBD1. V shed 10 bases and J 1 base; nucleotides not matched to a gene: 15. Germline V lookup: CDR1 ENHRY, CDR2 SYGVKD. The length of the CDR3 is 18 residues. The CDR3 protein is CATKEEGQGPGNTGELFF. In nucleotides, the CDR3 is TGTGCCACCAAAGAGGAGGGACAGGGGCCCGGGAACACCGGGGAGCTGTTTTTT.

This chain links TRBV9 with TRBJ2-7, with 8 bases identical to TRBD1. CDR1 and CDR2 (germline): SGDLS, YYNGEE. CDR3 length: 15 amino acids. The V segment lost 2 bases and the J segment 1 base; nucleotides outside the gene matches: 5. The CDR3 loop reads CASSVGTGLSYEQYF. DNA of the CDR3: TGTGCCAGCAGCGTCGGGACAGGCCTTTCCTACGAGCAGTACTTC.

The chain carries TRBV6-1 and TRBJ2-1, with D perhaps TRBD1 (6 bases). V lost 5 bases, J lost 8 bases, and 13 bases lay in between. CDR1 MNHNS and CDR2 SASEGT come from the germline V gene. The CDR3 has 13 residues. CDR3 sequence: CASSRDMLHEQFF. Here the CDR3 DNA reads TGTGCCAGCAGTCGGGACATGTTGCATGAGCAGTTCTTC.

In this sample, this clone turned up once. The J gene is TRBJ1-2, the V gene TRBV5-4; a weak D match, TRBD1 (5 bases). Germline V lookup: CDR1 SGHNT, CDR2 YYREEE (reference sequence). V lost 4 bases to trimming and J lost 0 bases, with 19 bases between them. The CDR3 runs to 17 residues. The CDR3 loop is CASSGAVGRAPNYGYTF. CDR3 sequence (DNA): TGTGCCAGCAGCGGGGCGGTCGGCAGGGCCCCTAACTATGGCTACACCTTC.

The genes are TRBV13 and TRBJ2-4; D is unclear. V was cut by 4 bases and J by 8 bases, with 9 bases left in between. Germline values: CDR1 PRHDT, CDR2 FYEKMQ (reference sequence). This CDR3 has 12 amino acids. The CDR3 region has the DNA TGTGCCAGCAGCTCCTCACTGGACATTCAGTACTTC. Its translation is CASSSSLDIQYF.

V is TRBV7-8 and J is TRBJ1-2, with 7 bases fitting TRBD1. The CDR3 loop spans 14 amino acids. V lost 6 bases to trimming and J lost 5 bases; unmatched junction nucleotides: 9. Germline CDR1 is SGHVS and CDR2 is FQNEAQ. The CDR3 is CASSYTGVSYGYTF. The CDR3 DNA follows: TGTGCCAGCAGTTATACAGGGGTTAGTTATGGCTACACCTTC.

This clone occurred once. The V gene is TRBV29-1, the J gene TRBJ2-7, with 8 bases fitting TRBD1. The J segment lost 6 bases and the V segment lost 4 bases, leaving 5 bases of the junction unmatched. Germline V gives CDR1 SQVTM, CDR2 ANQGSEA. The CDR3 runs 12 residues. The CDR3 sequence: CSVGTGMSEQYF. The CDR3 DNA reads as TGCAGCGTTGGGACAGGGATGAGCGAGCAGTACTTC.

This clone was observed a few times. The rearrangement links TRBV6-5 to TRBJ2-2, with TRBD2 as a possible D gene (6 bases). V was shortened by 0 bases and J by 4 bases, with 12 bases between the two germline ends. Germline V gene sequence: CDR1 MNHEY, CDR2 SVGAGI. The CDR3 extends over 16 amino acids. The CDR3 DNA follows: TGTGCCAGCAGTTACTCGAAGCTGCGGGGCACCGGGGAGCTGTTTTTT. Translating it yields CASSYSKLRGTGELFF.

The chain combines TRBV11-2 with TRBJ2-5; maybe TRBD1 (5 bases). Germline loops: CDR1 SGHAT, CDR2 FQNNGV. The CDR3 contains 15 residues. The V gene lost 1 base and the J gene lost 2 bases, with 11 bases spanning the gap. The CDR3 loop is CASSLGTLSQETQYF. CDR3 coding DNA: TGTGCCAGCAGCTTAGGGACACTCTCACAAGAGACCCAGTACTTC.

The chain couples TRBV6-1 to TRBJ1-2; D gene uncertain. Germline V lookup: CDR1 MNHNS, CDR2 SASEGT. The CDR3 is 15 residues long. V shed 1 base and J shed 5 bases, with 14 bases lying between them. The CDR3 nucleotides read TGTGCCAGCAGTGAAGGGAATATCCTCGGGTATGGCTACACCTTC. This translates into CASSEGNILGYGYTF.

V gene TRBV5-1 combines with J gene TRBJ1-2, with D hard to call. The germline V and J ends were trimmed by 0 bases and 6 bases, with 24 bases remaining between them. The CDR3 contains 18 residues. Germline CDR1 reads SGHRS; CDR2 reads YFSETQ. CDR3 amino acids: CASSLGYAARRAFDGYTF. CDR3 DNA sequence: TGCGCCAGCAGCTTGGGCTACGCCGCCAGGCGGGCTTTTGATGGCTACACCTTC.

This sequence joins TRBV28 and TRBJ1-2; D gene uncertain. Trimming stripped 4 bases from V and 8 bases from J, with 11 bases between. Germline CDR1 MDHEN, CDR2 SYDVKM. This CDR3 has 12 residues. CDR3 in DNA: TGTGCCAGCAGTTGGGCCAAGGAAGGCTACACCTTC. Its protein product is CASSWAKEGYTF.

This chain connects TRBV29-1 to TRBJ2-4, with 10 nucleotides matching TRBD1. The J segment lost 2 bases and the V segment lost 7 bases, leaving 8 bases of the junction unmatched. Germline V gene data show CDR1 as SQVTM and CDR2 as ANQGSEA. This CDR3 comprises 15 residues. The CDR3 loop is CSGLTGGRTKNIQYF. CDR3 in DNA: TGCAGCGGACTGACAGGGGGCAGAACCAAAAACATTCAGTACTTC. Filled out from reference TRBV29-1 and TRBJ2-4, the complete variable domain reads SAVISQKPSRDICQRGTSLTIQCQVDSQVTMMFWYRQQPGQSLTLIATANQGSEATYESGFVIDKFPISRPNLTFSTLTVSNMSPEDSSIYLCSGLTGGRTKNIQYFGAGTRLSVL.